These 24 T cell receptor beta chains originate from one sample sequenced in a study of CD8 T cells in ankylosing spondylitis. Study results and limitations: One TCR beta motif, made up of 7 or 8 highly homologous variants, appeared characteristic of ankylosing spondylitis blood.

The antigens of these receptors remain unknown. MiXCR was run by TCRdb on the 5' RACE reads, yielding one entry per CDR3 protein. In the table there are about 800,000 distinct CDR3 sequences, approximately 12% of which are singletons. Specimen: blood, either unsorted or a sorted T cell fraction (not recorded which). These receptors all come from a male donor with ankylosing spondylitis.

This sequence joins TRBV28 and TRBJ1-1; unclear D gene. Germline-derived CDR1 and CDR2 are MDHEN and SYDVKM. The V end lost 2 bases, the J end lost 6 bases, and 4 bases lay between the germline ends. The CDR3 runs to 11 residues. The CDR3 region has the DNA TGTGCCAGCAGTTTAGCAGCTGAAGCTTTCTTT. Protein product: CASSLAAEAFF.

This chain uses TRBV24-1 with TRBJ2-7; no clear D gene. The CDR3 runs 14 residues. Per germline, CDR1 KGHDR and CDR2 SFDVKD. V was cut by 4 bases and J by 0 bases, with 9 bases left in between. The CDR3 reads CATSDAESSYEQYF. The CDR3 bases are TGTGCCACCAGTGACGCAGAGAGCTCCTACGAGCAGTACTTC.

The gene calls are TRBV4-3 and TRBJ2-3; 7 bases are a match to TRBD2. Germline trimming cut 1 base from V and 4 bases from J; bases unmatched to any gene: 5. Germline V gene data show CDR1 as LGHNA and CDR2 as YSLEER. This CDR3 is built from 15 residues. CDR3 sequence (DNA): TGCGCCAGCAGCCAAGTCCGTACTAGCGCAGATACGCAGTATTTT. The encoded protein is CASSQVRTSADTQYF.

V usage is TRBV5-1 and J usage is TRBJ1-1; D is possibly TRBD1 (5 bases). Germline-derived CDR1 and CDR2 are SGHRS and YFSETQ. With 2 bases removed from V and 2 bases from J, the gap between germline ends came to 13 bases. The CDR3 loop spans 15 amino acids. This CDR3 reads CASSLTGVLNTEAFF. CDR3 DNA: TGCGCCAGCAGCTTAACAGGAGTCCTTAACACTGAAGCTTTCTTT. Supplemented by reference TRBV5-1 and TRBJ1-1, the full variable domain reads KAGVTQTPRYLIKTRGQQVTLSCSPISGHRSVSWYQQTPGQGLQFLFEYFSETQRNKGNFPGRFSGRQFSNSRSEMNVSTLELGDSALYLCASSLTGVLNTEAFFGQGTRLTVV.

This clonotype was seen ten or more times. The chain has TRBV5-1 and TRBJ2-1, with TRBD1 identical over 8 bases. V was pared by 4 bases and J by 1 base, with 4 bases of the junction left unmatched. Germline V gene data show CDR1 as SGHRS and CDR2 as YFSETQ. There are 15 residues in the CDR3. The CDR3 DNA is TGCGCCAGCAGCCTGGGACAGGTTTCCTACAATGAGCAGTTCTTC. It encodes CASSLGQVSYNEQFF.

This clonotype was recorded a few times. J is TRBJ1-2 and V is TRBV6-2 or TRBV6-3, with no clear D. The V end was cut by 6 bases, the J end by 3 bases, with 14 bases between. This CDR3 is built from 14 residues. Germline V CDR1 and CDR2: MNHEY, SVGEGT. Here the CDR3 DNA reads TGTGCCAGCAGCAAATCCGGGCTGGACTATGGCTACACCTTC. As protein: CASSKSGLDYGYTF.

J is TRBJ2-7 and V is TRBV15; D remains unclear. V shed 0 bases and J shed 6 bases, with 18 bases lying between them. The CDR3 has 16 amino acids. CDR1 and CDR2 (germline): LNHNV, YYDKDF (reference sequence). CDR3 bases: TGTGCCACCAGCAGAGATCTTAGTGACACCGGTGGCGAGCAGTACTTC. Translating it yields CATSRDLSDTGGEQYF.

This clonotype was detected a few times. The CDR3 here is CASSLQGGAATGANVLTF. As DNA, the CDR3 is TGTGCCAGCTCACTTCAAGGAGGAGCGGCAACTGGGGCCAACGTCCTGACTTTC. The chain is built from TRBV18 and TRBJ2-6; TRBD2 is a possible D gene (5 bases). Trimming left V 4 bases short and J 2 bases short, with 18 bases between. The CDR3 extends over 18 amino acids. CDR1 KGHSH and CDR2 LQKENI come from the germline V gene.

This clonotype turned up a few times. This chain links TRBV20-1 with TRBJ2-7, with D perhaps matching TRBD1 (7 bases). The germline V gene has CDR1 DFQATT and CDR2 SNEGSKA (reference sequence). The V gene lost 3 bases and the J gene lost 5 bases, with 17 bases spanning the gap. The CDR3 covers 14 residues. CDR3 DNA: TGCAGTGCTAGGCCCCCCCAGGGGGGTCACGAGCAGTACTTC. Protein: CSARPPQGGHEQYF.

This clonotype occurred a few times. The J gene is TRBJ1-2, the V gene TRBV5-1; 10 nucleotides agree with TRBD1. Germline CDR1 reads SGHRS; CDR2 reads YFSETQ. The CDR3 spans 15 residues. Trimming cost V 4 bases and J 4 bases; bases outside gene matches: 7. DNA of the CDR3: TGCGCCAGCAGCAGAAGTTGGGACAGGGGCTATGGCTACACCTTC. Its translation is CASSRSWDRGYGYTF.

The V call is TRBV20-1, the J call TRBJ2-5; D unclear. Germline CDR1 reads DFQATT; CDR2 reads SNEGSKA (reference sequence). Trimming stripped 6 bases from V and 5 bases from J, with 19 bases between. The CDR3 is made up of 14 amino acids. The CDR3 sequence is CSAREVLWRETQYF. As DNA, the CDR3 is TGCAGTGCCCGAGAGGTGCTATGGCGGGAGACCCAGTACTTC.

A note on this clonotype: This may come from a read error, since a much larger clone is one base off. The chain uses TRBV20-1 and TRBJ2-5; perhaps TRBD1 as D (6 bases). Trimming removed 7 bases at V and 1 base at J, with 10 bases between. CDR1 is DFQATT, CDR2 SNEGSKA, per germline (reference sequence). The CDR3 runs 12 residues. CDR3 sequence reads: CSDTDSQETQYF. In nucleotides, the CDR3 is TGCAGTGACACGGACAGCCAAGAGACCCAGTACTTC.

This clonotype was detected many times. The chain combines TRBV9 with TRBJ2-7, with 9 bases lining up with TRBD1. V trimming: 2 bases; J trimming: 4 bases; junction bases outside the gene matches: 4. The V gene's germline CDR1 is SGDLS and CDR2 YYNGEE. The CDR3 runs to 14 residues. As DNA, the CDR3 is TGTGCCAGCAGCGTGACGACAGGGGGATACGAGCAGTACTTC. Encoded protein: CASSVTTGGYEQYF.

This chain links TRBV7-9 with TRBJ2-7; possibly TRBD1 for D (6 bases). Germline V CDR1 and CDR2: SEHNR, FQNEAQ (reference sequence). Deletions cut 4 bases from V and 7 bases from J, with 20 bases between. The CDR3 consists of 15 residues. In DNA, the CDR3 is TGTGCCAGCAGCTCAAGGGGGTCTTCCCTAGTTGAGCAGTACTTC. It specifies CASSSRGSSLVEQYF.

The table lists this clonotype with a few counts. The chain is built from TRBV7-9 and TRBJ2-1; tentative D call: TRBD2 (5 bases). Germline V lookup: CDR1 SEHNR, CDR2 FQNEAQ (reference sequence). CDR3 length equals 15 residues. The V end lost 3 bases, the J end lost 0 bases, and 9 bases lay between the germline ends. Here the CDR3 DNA reads TGTGCCAGCAGCTTCAGCGGATACTCCTACAATGAGCAGTTCTTC. Translating gives CASSFSGYSYNEQFF.

V and J are TRBV29-1 and TRBJ2-5; either TRBD1 or TRBD2 may fit D (5 bases each). The V gene lost 4 bases and the J gene lost 4 bases, with 13 bases spanning the gap. The CDR3 is made up of 13 amino acids. The germline CDR1 and CDR2 sequences are SQVTM and ANQGSEA. CDR3 residues: CSVAAGGGETQYF. The CDR3 DNA reads as TGCAGCGTTGCGGCAGGTGGGGGAGAGACCCAGTACTTC.

The gene calls are TRBV11-3 and TRBJ2-1, with a possible D match to TRBD2 (6 bases). Looked up from germline, CDR1 is SGHNT and CDR2 is YENEEA. Trimming left V 5 bases short and J 0 bases short, with 29 bases between. The CDR3 consists of 21 residues. The CDR3 region is CASSHPRIGRTGESSYNEQFF. In DNA form, the CDR3 reads TGTGCCAGCAGCCATCCACGAATAGGACGAACGGGGGAGAGCTCCTACAATGAGCAGTTCTTC.

There are a few counts of this clonotype. The V call is TRBV4-3, the J call TRBJ1-1; D is perhaps TRBD1 (6 bases). Looked up from germline, CDR1 is LGHNA and CDR2 is YSLEER. Trimming took off 1 base at V and 8 bases at J, with 17 bases between the two ends. The CDR3 runs 15 residues. The CDR3 reads CASSQGRQENLEAFF. CDR3 sequence (DNA): TGCGCCAGCAGCCAAGGGAGACAGGAGAACTTAGAAGCTTTCTTT.

This clonotype appeared many times. This sequence joins TRBV29-1 and TRBJ2-5, with D hard to call. This CDR3 is built from 13 residues. V lost 3 bases and J lost 1, with 9 bases in between. The germline CDR1 and CDR2 sequences are SQVTM and ANQGSEA. The CDR3 here is CSVDGRTQETQYF. DNA of the CDR3: TGCAGCGTTGACGGCAGAACCCAAGAGACCCAGTACTTC.

This clonotype was detected many times. CDR3 sequence reads: CAISATSGNVGDTQYF. CDR3 DNA sequence: TGTGCCATTTCGGCCACTAGCGGGAATGTTGGAGATACGCAGTATTTT. This chain uses TRBV10-3 with TRBJ2-3, with 10 bases fitting TRBD2. This CDR3 spans 16 amino acids. The germline CDR1 and CDR2 sequences are ENHRY and SYGVKD. V lost 9 bases to trimming and J lost 5 bases; unmatched junction nucleotides: 14.

This clonotype turned up a few times. The chain recombines TRBV5-1 with TRBJ1-4; the D gene is possibly TRBD1 (6 bases). The CDR3 totals 16 residues. V shed 0 bases and J shed 6 bases, with 15 bases lying between them. From germline, CDR1 is SGHRS and CDR2 YFSETQ. CDR3 coding DNA: TGCGCCAGCAGCTTGGGTTATGACAGGACGGATGAAAAACTGTTTTTT. The encoded protein is CASSLGYDRTDEKLFF.

This clonotype was observed a few times. This CDR3 is CASSFGRQESPLHF. CDR3 bases: TGTGCCAGCAGCTTCGGACGGCAGGAATCACCCCTCCACTTT. The chain recombines TRBV7-9 with TRBJ1-6; D unresolved. The ends were cut back, 3 bases at V and 10 bases at J, with 13 bases in the middle. Germline assignment: CDR1 SEHNR and CDR2 FQNEAQ (reference sequence). This CDR3 has 14 amino acids.

This clonotype occurred many times. V is TRBV4-3 and J is TRBJ1-5; D remains ambiguous. This CDR3 is 14 amino acids long. Germline V gene data show CDR1 as LGHNA and CDR2 as YSLEER. With 4 bases removed from V and 4 bases from J, the gap between germline ends came to 11 bases. The CDR3 loop is CASSPRTGNQPQHF. DNA for the CDR3: TGCGCCAGCAGCCCACGGACGGGGAATCAGCCCCAGCATTTT.

The chain combines TRBV20-1 with TRBJ2-5; 14 nucleotides align to TRBD2. This CDR3 contains 15 residues. Unmatched junction bases numbered 4, after V lost 4 bases and J lost 3 bases. CDR1 and CDR2 from the germline V gene are DFQATT and SNEGSKA (reference sequence). Here the CDR3 DNA reads TGCAGTGCTACTCGACTAGCGGGGGGGGAAGAGACCCAGTACTTC. Encoded protein: CSATRLAGGEETQYF.